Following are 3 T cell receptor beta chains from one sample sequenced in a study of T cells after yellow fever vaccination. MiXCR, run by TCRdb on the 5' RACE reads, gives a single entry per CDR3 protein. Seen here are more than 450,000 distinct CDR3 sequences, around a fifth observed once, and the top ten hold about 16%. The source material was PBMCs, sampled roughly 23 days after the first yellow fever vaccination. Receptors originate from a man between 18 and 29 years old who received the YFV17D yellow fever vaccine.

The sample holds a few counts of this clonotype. CDR3 DNA: TGTGCCAGCAGACGTCAGGGTTCAAGTGGAAACACCATATATTTT. Translating it yields CASRRQGSSGNTIYF. The chain is built from TRBV6-2 or TRBV6-3 and TRBJ1-3, with TRBD1 as a possible D gene (5 bases). V lost 6 bases, J lost 3 bases, and 15 bases lay in between. The CDR3 is 15 amino acids. Germline lookup yields CDR1 MNHEY and CDR2 SVGEGT.

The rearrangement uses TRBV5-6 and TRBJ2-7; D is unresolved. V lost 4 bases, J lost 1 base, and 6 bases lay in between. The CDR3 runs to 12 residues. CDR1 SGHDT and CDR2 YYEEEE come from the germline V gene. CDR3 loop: CASSVESYEQYF. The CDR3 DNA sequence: TGTGCCAGCAGCGTGGAGTCCTACGAGCAGTACTTC. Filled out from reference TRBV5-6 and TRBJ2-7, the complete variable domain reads DAGVTQSPTHLIKTRGQQVTLRCSPKSGHDTVSWYQQALGQGPQFIFQYYEEEERQRGNFPDRFSGHQFPNYSSELNVNALLLGDSALYLCASSVESYEQYFGPGTRLTVT.

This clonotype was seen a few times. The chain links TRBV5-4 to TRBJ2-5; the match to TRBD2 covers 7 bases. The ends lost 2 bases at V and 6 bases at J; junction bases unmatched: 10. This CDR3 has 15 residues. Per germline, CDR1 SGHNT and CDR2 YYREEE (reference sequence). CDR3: CASSFQGLVSKTQYF. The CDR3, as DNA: TGTGCCAGCAGCTTCCAAGGACTAGTGAGTAAGACCCAGTACTTC.